The entry that follows covers one TCR beta chain sequence. Its antigen is as yet unknown. The sample is drawn from a study of T cell responses to AZD1222 COVID-19 vaccine. On the study more broadly: Pooling of second doses given at about 4 or about 12 weeks was done. The study, taken as a whole, reports: Only after the peak T cell response were repertoires sampled. Spike-specific TCR breadth and depth went up after people got two AZD1222 doses. There were mostly white British donors and more females than males, and clonal diversity was possibly underestimated.

Germline assignment: CDR1 SGHRS and CDR2 YFSETQ. The CDR3 covers 13 residues. The junction had 6 bases not matched to a gene; V was cut back by 5 bases and J by 8 bases. Some clones are missing from TCRdb's copy, which holds only in-frame ones; the method was immunoSEQ multiplex PCR. This sample has 140,000 to 150,000 clones; about 89% occur once, and the top ten carry 4.5% to 6%. Here the sequenced sample was peripheral blood, taken on day 0 of AZD1222 vaccination. The chain is built from TRBV5-1 and TRBJ1-4, with 7 bases lining up with TRBD1. This sequence originates from an adult in good health. The DNA for the CDR3 is TGCGCCAGCAGTGGGACAGCTCGGGAAAAACTGTTTTTT. This codes for CASSGTAREKLFF.